Listed here are 8 T cell receptor beta chains from one sample, sequenced in a study of blood T cell repertoires in COVID-19. Measured with immunoSEQ multiplex PCR; TCRdb has only the in-frame clones, and not every one. The sample holds under 35,000 clones, nearly 80% seen once. The sample taken for sequencing was peripheral blood. These receptors all come from a man older than 75 with acute or convalescent COVID-19.

This chain uses TRBV7-2 with TRBJ1-2, with D hard to call. V lost 4 bases and J lost 1, with 10 bases in between. The CDR3 is 14 amino acids. Germline CDR1 and CDR2: SGHTA and FQGNSA. The CDR3 is CASSSSQINYGYTF. DNA for the CDR3: TGTGCCAGCAGCTCGTCGCAGATTAACTATGGCTACACCTTC.

V usage is TRBV7-2 and J usage is TRBJ1-4; D possibly corresponds to TRBD1 (6 bases). CDR1 is SGHTA and CDR2 is FQGNSA in the germline V gene. The V gene lost 5 bases and the J gene lost 4 bases, with 17 bases spanning the gap. CDR3 length: 16 amino acids. The CDR3: CASSPTVGANNEKLFF. The CDR3 bases are TGTGCCAGCAGCCCCACCGTGGGGGCCAATAATGAAAAACTGTTTTTT.

The chain employs TRBV12-2 and TRBJ1-1; TRBD1 reflects the table's D call only, with no check against the DNA. TRBV12-2 is a documented pseudogene. This CDR3 comprises 16 residues. The chain's CDR3 is CASRLAQFLRSTGAFF. CDR3 bases: TGTGCAAGTCGCTTAGCGCAGTTTTTAAGGAGTACAGGAGCTTTCTTT.

This sequence joins TRBV25-1 and TRBJ2-6, with D perhaps matching TRBD1 (5 bases). Germline CDR1 and CDR2: MGHDK and SYGVNS. This CDR3 has 17 amino acids. Deletions cut 0 bases from V and 4 bases from J, with 13 bases between. CDR3 in DNA: TGTGCCAGCAGTGAATATTTAAGGGGTTCAGGGGCCAACGTCCTGACTTTC. It is translated as CASSEYLRGSGANVLTF.

This clone was seen more than once but under ten times. V is TRBV2 and J is TRBJ1-2, with D possibly matching TRBD1 (6 bases). The V gene lost 7 bases and the J gene lost 4 bases, with 16 bases spanning the gap. Germline V lookup: CDR1 SNHLY, CDR2 FYNNEI. The CDR3 spans 14 residues. The CDR3 loop reads CASTLHQGTYGYTF. Written as DNA, the CDR3 is TGTGCCAGCACCTTGCATCAGGGGACCTATGGCTACACCTTC. Drawing the rest from reference TRBV2 and TRBJ1-2, the complete variable domain is EPEVTQTPSHQVTQMGQEVILRCVPISNHLYFYWYRQILGQKVEFLVSFYNNEISEKSEIFDDQFSVERPDGSNFTLKIRSTKLEDSAMYFCASTLHQGTYGYTFGSGTRLTVV.

This chain joins TRBV11-3 and TRBJ2-7; TRBD1 agrees at 9 bases. Losses at the gene ends were 4 bases for V and 6 bases for J; bases not matched to a gene: 4. CDR1 and CDR2 (germline): SGHNT, YENEEA. This CDR3 comprises 13 residues. The CDR3: CASSWDREAEQYF. DNA for the CDR3: TGTGCCAGCAGCTGGGACAGGGAGGCCGAGCAGTACTTC.

The V and J genes are TRBV7-6 and TRBJ1-6; D possibly corresponds to TRBD1 (5 bases). This CDR3 is 15 amino acids long. V lost 5 bases, J lost 7 bases, and 15 bases lay in between. CDR1 is SGHVS and CDR2 is FNYEAQ in the germline V gene. In nucleotides, the CDR3 is TGTGCCAGCAGCCTATGGGGGGAGTACAATTCACCCCTCCACTTT. Its protein is CASSLWGEYNSPLHF.

V is TRBV4-3 and J is TRBJ2-3; tentatively, D is TRBD2 (6 bases). Trimming cost V 1 base and J 4 bases, with 6 bases left between them. This CDR3 region has 13 residues. Per the germline V gene, CDR1 is LGHNA and CDR2 is YSLEER. For the CDR3, the DNA is TGCGCCAGCAGCCAAGCGGGAGCAGATACGCAGTATTTT. Protein product: CASSQAGADTQYF.